The 21 T cell receptor beta chains below all came from one sample that was sequenced in a study of blood T cell repertoires in COVID-19. The assay was immunoSEQ multiplex PCR, and TCRdb's table has in-frame clones only and misses some. This table has roughly 84,000 clones, 70% to 90% appearing once. Sequences were obtained from peripheral blood. The receptors derive from an elderly man with active or convalescent COVID-19.

This sequence joins TRBV11-2 and TRBJ1-1, with TRBD1 matching 7 bases. This CDR3 is built from 17 residues. Germline CDR1 and CDR2: SGHAT and FQNNGV. The V segment lost 5 bases and the J segment 0 bases; nucleotides outside the gene matches: 12. The CDR3 DNA reads TGTGCCAGCAGCAGCCGACAGGGCAATAGACTGAACACTGAAGCTTTCTTT. It is translated as CASSSRQGNRLNTEAFF.

V is TRBV24-1 and J is TRBJ1-2; 7 nucleotides align to TRBD1. The V and J ends lost 4 bases and 6 bases, in that order; junction bases with no gene match: 1. CDR1 is KGHDR, CDR2 SFDVKD, per germline. This CDR3 is 12 amino acids long. DNA of the CDR3: TGTGCCACCAGTGAGACAGGGCATGGCTACACCTTC. Translation: CATSETGHGYTF.

The chain uses TRBV10-2 and TRBJ2-7; TRBD1 might be the D (6 bases). Per germline, CDR1 WSHSY and CDR2 SAAADI. CDR3 size: 15 residues. V was pared by 6 bases and J by 0 bases, with 15 bases between. The CDR3 reads CASSGLKGGSYEQYV. For the CDR3, the DNA is TGCGCCAGCAGCGGCTTGAAAGGGGGCTCCTACGAGCAGTACGTC.

This chain joins TRBV7-9 and TRBJ1-1; weak D call: TRBD1 (5 bases). V was pared by 2 bases and J by 0 bases, with 10 bases between. The CDR3 covers 15 residues. Germline lookup yields CDR1 SEHNR and CDR2 FQNEAQ (reference sequence). This CDR3 is CASSLLRVMNTEAFF. The CDR3 DNA is TGTGCCAGCAGCTTACTCAGGGTTATGAACACTGAAGCTTTCTTT.

The sample holds a few counts of this clone. V and J are TRBV19 and TRBJ2-5, with 8 nucleotides matching TRBD1. Germline V gene data show CDR1 as LNHDA and CDR2 as SQIVND (reference sequence). The CDR3 spans 16 residues. V lost 1 base to trimming and J lost 0 bases; unmatched junction nucleotides: 4. The CDR3 here is CASSIGTGRYQETQYF. The CDR3, as DNA: TGTGCCAGTAGTATAGGGACAGGGAGGTACCAAGAGACCCAGTACTTC.

The chain carries TRBV24-1 and TRBJ1-4; no definite D call. V lost 2 bases and J lost 0, with 9 bases in between. The CDR3 is 16 amino acids. CDR1 is KGHDR, CDR2 SFDVKD, per germline. The CDR3 here is CATSDSTGATNEKLFF. The CDR3 DNA reads as TGTGCCACCAGTGATTCGACCGGGGCAACTAATGAAAAACTGTTTTTT.

This chain links TRBV5-6 with TRBJ2-4; 13 bases are shared with TRBD2. With 6 bases clipped from V and 9 bases from J, the junction kept 9 bases outside the gene matches. From germline, CDR1 is SGHDT and CDR2 YYEEEE. The CDR3 runs 15 residues. CDR3 in amino acids: CASTVLAGGTSIQYF. The CDR3 DNA follows: TGTGCCAGCACGGTACTAGCGGGGGGGACGAGCATTCAGTACTTC. Complete variable domain (other parts from reference TRBV5-6 and TRBJ2-4): DAGVTQSPTHLIKTRGQQVTLRCSPKSGHDTVSWYQQALGQGPQFIFQYYEEEERQRGNFPDRFSGHQFPNYSSELNVNALLLGDSALYLCASTVLAGGTSIQYFGAGTRLSVL.

V usage is TRBV6-5 and J usage is TRBJ2-1; D is perhaps TRBD1 (7 bases). The CDR3 totals 15 residues. Germline V gene data show CDR1 as MNHEY and CDR2 as SVGAGI. Trimming removed 8 bases at V and 4 bases at J, with 18 bases between. The DNA for the CDR3 is TGTGCCAGCGGTACTAGGTCAGGGGGGTACAATGAGCAGTTCTTC. It encodes CASGTRSGGYNEQFF.

The rearrangement joins TRBV10-3 to TRBJ2-3; D is unclear. Germline CDR1 and CDR2: ENHRY and SYGVKD. The CDR3 is 14 amino acids. V was shortened by 2 bases and J by 2 bases, with 8 bases between the two germline ends. The CDR3 DNA is TGTGCCATCAGTGAGGGGCAGACCACAGATACGCAGTATTTT. This sequence encodes CAISEGQTTDTQYF.

J is TRBJ2-3 and V is TRBV7-2; 8 positions agree with TRBD1. Germline values: CDR1 SGHTA, CDR2 FQGNSA. With 5 bases clipped from V and 3 bases from J, the junction kept 10 bases outside the gene matches. CDR3 length: 16 residues. The CDR3 DNA reads as TGTGCCAGCAGCACCACAGGACAGGGTACTACAGATACGCAGTATTTT. It specifies CASSTTGQGTTDTQYF.

This clone was observed a few times. One end of the junction does not line up with germline, which may come from a read error. The chain recombines TRBV2 with TRBJ2-1, with unresolved D. The CDR3 has 11 amino acids. Germline CDR1 SNHLY, CDR2 FYNNEI. The CDR3 DNA sequence: TGTGCCAGCAGTCAGGCCCTCGAGCCGTTCTTC. It yields the protein CASSQALEPFF.

J is TRBJ1-6 and V is TRBV18; a weak D match, TRBD1 (5 bases). V was trimmed by 4 bases and J by 9 bases, leaving 19 bases between them. The germline gives CDR1 KGHSH, CDR2 LQKENI. The CDR3 contains 16 residues. The chain's CDR3 is CASSLPPGSGGSPLHF. As DNA, the CDR3 is TGTGCCAGCTCACTACCCCCAGGGTCCGGCGGTTCACCCCTCCACTTT.

CDR3 loop: CASSLDRGGELFF. In DNA, the CDR3 is TGTGCCAGCAGCCTAGACAGGGGCGGGGAGCTGTTTTTT. V usage is TRBV5-4 and J usage is TRBJ2-2, with 8 bases matching TRBD1. Germline V gene data show CDR1 as SGHNT and CDR2 as YYREEE (reference sequence). The CDR3 has 13 amino acids. Trimming at V came to 4 bases and at J to 7 bases, leaving 3 bases not matched to a gene.

This chain links TRBV28 with TRBJ1-1; perhaps TRBD1 as D (5 bases). The CDR3 has 16 residues. Trimming removed 4 bases at V and 6 bases at J, with 21 bases between. Per germline, CDR1 MDHEN and CDR2 SYDVKM. The CDR3, as DNA: TGTGCCAGCAGTTACCCCGGGGGATGGGGTGACTCTGAAGCTTTCTTT. This translates into CASSYPGGWGDSEAFF.

This chain's CDR3 is CASSLSGAGELFF. Written as DNA, the CDR3 is TGTGCCAGCAGCTTGTCTGGAGCCGGGGAGCTGTTTTTT. J is TRBJ2-2 and V is TRBV5-5; D uncertain. Looked up from germline, CDR1 is SGHKS and CDR2 is YYEKEE (reference sequence). This CDR3 region has 13 residues. V shed 1 base and J shed 6 bases, with 7 bases lying between them.

This chain uses TRBV7-6 with TRBJ1-3, with 10 positions matching TRBD1. In germline, CDR1 is SGHVS, CDR2 FNYEAQ. This CDR3 has 16 residues. Trimming at V came to 4 bases and at J to 3 bases, leaving 6 bases not matched to a gene. The CDR3, as DNA: TGTGCCAGCAGCTCGACAGGGGGCCTTAATGGAAACACCATATATTTT. As protein: CASSSTGGLNGNTIYF.

This clone has just one count. The chain links TRBV5-1 to TRBJ1-1; tentatively, D is TRBD1 (6 bases). The germline V and J ends were trimmed by 1 base and 0 bases, with 13 bases remaining between them. The CDR3 consists of 16 residues. Per germline, CDR1 SGHRS and CDR2 YFSETQ. The CDR3 DNA follows: TGCGCCAGCAGCTTGAAACAGGGTGGGGTGAACACTGAAGCTTTCTTT. Translating it yields CASSLKQGGVNTEAFF.

The gene calls are TRBV5-1 and TRBJ1-6, with D possibly matching TRBD1 (6 bases). The ends were cut back, 2 bases at V and 5 bases at J, with 14 bases in the middle. The CDR3 has 16 residues. Germline V gives CDR1 SGHRS, CDR2 YFSETQ. The CDR3 DNA follows: TGCGCCAGCAGCTTAGGGGACATCGCACATAATTCACCCCTCCACTTT. Its translation: CASSLGDIAHNSPLHF.

CDR3 amino acids: CASSETANQPQHF. The CDR3 bases are TGTGCCAGCAGCGAGACAGCCAATCAGCCCCAGCATTTT. The chain couples TRBV3-1 (or the pseudogene TRBV3-2) to TRBJ1-5; the D gene is possibly TRBD1 (5 bases). CDR1 LGHDT and CDR2 YNNKEL come from the germline V gene (reference sequence). CDR3 length: 13 residues. The V and J ends lost 5 bases and 3 bases respectively, with 8 bases between them.

The chain has TRBV6-5 and TRBJ2-1, with 12 nucleotides matching TRBD2. Unmatched junction bases numbered 6, after V lost 6 bases and J lost 12 bases. Germline values: CDR1 MNHEY, CDR2 SVGAGI. CDR3 length equals 13 residues. The CDR3 protein is CASSPPTSGRQFF. DNA of the CDR3: TGTGCCAGCAGCCCCCCGACTAGCGGGAGGCAGTTCTTC.

The chain recombines TRBV12-3 or TRBV12-4 with TRBJ2-7; 7 bases agree with TRBD1. The CDR3 runs to 13 residues. Trimming at V came to 6 bases and at J to 3 bases, leaving 5 bases not matched to a gene. In DNA form, the CDR3 reads TGTGCCAGCAGGGCGACAGGGAGCTACGAGCAGTACGTC. It is translated as CASRATGSYEQYV.